The rows below give T cell receptor beta chains drawn from one sample of a study of cytomegalovirus exposure and HLA in healthy donors. TCRdb keeps only in-frame clones here, not all; method: immunoSEQ multiplex PCR. The sample has around 90,000 clones, approximately 83% seen once. The specimen was PBMCs. The receptors were gathered from a man in his fifties or sixties in good health and CMV-seronegative. Each CDR3 is given with its conserved first and last residue. A D gene is named only where the DNA matches it firmly. The size of a clone is reported for some rows only, either as once, few or many, or as a class for expanded clones.

d_call,clone_size,v_call,j_call,cdr3_aa,cdr3_nt
-,once,TRBV5-1,TRBJ2-1,CASSVTYNEQFF,TGCGCCAGCAGCGTCACCTACAATGAGCAGTTCTTC
-,-,TRBV6-1,TRBJ1-2,CASSEGRTGYGYTF,TGTGCCAGCAGTGAAGGCAGGACGGGGTACGGCTACACCTTC
TRBD2,-,TRBV5-1,TRBJ2-1,CASSLLLTGGLAGGYNEQFF,TGCGCCAGCAGCTTGTTACTAACAGGGGGACTAGCGGGAGGGTACAATGAGCAGTTCTTC
-,few,TRBV9,TRBJ2-2,CASSVDGGLYTGELFF,TGTGCCAGCAGCGTAGATGGGGGCCTGTACACCGGGGAGCTGTTTTTT
-,-,TRBV10-3,TRBJ1-1,CAISGTLGQGVAEAFF,TGTGCCATCAGTGGGACCCTTGGGCAAGGGGTGGCTGAAGCTTTCTTT
TRBD2,-,TRBV11-2,TRBJ2-1,CASSISGRAETYNEQFF,TGTGCCAGCAGCATTAGCGGGAGGGCCGAAACCTACAATGAGCAGTTCTTC
-,-,TRBV5-1,TRBJ2-5,CASSAGLQETQYF,TGCGCCAGCAGCGCGGGGCTCCAAGAGACCCAGTACTTC
-,-,TRBV7-2,TRBJ2-2,CASSLAPGLNTGELFF,TGTGCCAGCAGCTTAGCGCCGGGATTGAACACCGGGGAGCTGTTTTTT
-,-,TRBV7-9,TRBJ2-7,CASSLAPPGNEQYF,TGTGCCAGCAGCTTAGCGCCTCCAGGGAACGAGCAGTACTTC
-,-,TRBV19,TRBJ2-6,CASSIVAGVSSGANVLTF,TGTGCCAGTAGTATAGTGGCAGGGGTGAGCTCTGGGGCCAACGTCCTGACTTTC
TRBD1,-,TRBV5-4,TRBJ2-7,CASSLKGTGTSQGDF,TGTGCCAGCAGCTTGAAAGGGACAGGGACATCCCAAGGAGACTTC
-,-,TRBV7-3,TRBJ2-3,CASSSPGETQYF,TGTGCCAGCAGCTCCCCGGGGGAGACGCAGTATTTT
-,few,TRBV7-6,TRBJ2-2,CASSLVVAGNTGELFF,TGTGCCAGCAGCTTAGTGGTCGCGGGAAACACCGGGGAGCTGTTTTTT
TRBD1,-,TRBV2,TRBJ1-1,CASAGQEGTEAFF,TGTGCCAGCGCAGGACAGGAAGGCACTGAAGCTTTCTTT
-,-,TRBV6-1,TRBJ2-3,CASSERAGRTDTQYF,TGTGCCAGCAGTGAACGGGCGGGACGGACAGATACGCAGTATTTT
-,-,TRBV5-1,TRBJ2-2,CASSLVGQGTGELFF,TGCGCCAGCAGCTTGGTGGGGCAGGGGACCGGGGAGCTGTTTTTT
TRBD1,-,TRBV6-6,TRBJ1-5,CASRVPTGDDQPQHF,TGTGCCAGCAGGGTCCCCACAGGGGATGATCAGCCCCAGCATTTT
-,once,TRBV28,TRBJ2-3,CASSSEGGTDTQYF,TGTGCCAGCAGTTCAGAGGGGGGCACAGATACGCAGTATTTT
TRBD1,-,TRBV28,TRBJ1-5,CASKEGGNNQPQHF,TGTGCCAGCAAGGAAGGGGGCAACAATCAGCCCCAGCATTTT
-,-,TRBV5-1,TRBJ2-3,CASSGVGTDTQYF,TGCGCCAGCAGCGGAGTGGGCACAGATACGCAGTATTTT
-,-,TRBV27,TRBJ2-5,CASSPLGEARTQYF,TGTGCCAGCAGTCCCCTTGGAGAAGCCCGGACCCAGTACTTC
TRBD1,-,TRBV5-1,TRBJ2-6,CASSLGKGAHGANVLTF,TGCGCCAGCAGCTTGGGAAAGGGGGCGCATGGGGCCAACGTCCTGACTTTC
-,once,TRBV11-3,TRBJ2-7,CASSYVTGREQYF,TGTGCCAGCAGCTATGTAACAGGTCGCGAGCAGTACTTC
TRBD1,-,TRBV27,TRBJ2-3,CASSLPSTGGASTDTQYF,TGTGCCAGCAGTTTACCTAGTACAGGGGGCGCGAGCACAGATACGCAGTATTTT
-,once,TRBV7-6,TRBJ2-1,CASSLFGSSYNEQFF,TGTGCCAGCAGCTTGTTCGGGAGCTCCTACAATGAGCAGTTCTTC
-,-,TRBV7-7,TRBJ2-3,CASSLASSTDTQYF,TGTGCTAGCAGCTTAGCGTCTAGCACAGATACGCAGTATTTT
-,-,TRBV4-2,TRBJ2-3,CASSQARATDTQYF,TGTGCCAGCAGCCAAGCCAGGGCCACAGATACGCAGTATTTT
TRBD2,-,TRBV4-1,TRBJ2-2,CASSLSGRAPGELFF,TGCGCCAGCAGCCTTAGCGGGAGGGCCCCCGGGGAGCTGTTTTTT
TRBD2,-,TRBV9,TRBJ2-1,CASSVAETSGRGSYNEQFF,TGTGCCAGCAGCGTAGCTGAGACTAGCGGGAGGGGCTCCTACAATGAGCAGTTCTTC
TRBD1,-,TRBV4-1,TRBJ2-7,CASSQVSQGAYEQYF,TGCGCCAGCAGCCAAGTGTCCCAGGGGGCGTACGAGCAGTACTTC